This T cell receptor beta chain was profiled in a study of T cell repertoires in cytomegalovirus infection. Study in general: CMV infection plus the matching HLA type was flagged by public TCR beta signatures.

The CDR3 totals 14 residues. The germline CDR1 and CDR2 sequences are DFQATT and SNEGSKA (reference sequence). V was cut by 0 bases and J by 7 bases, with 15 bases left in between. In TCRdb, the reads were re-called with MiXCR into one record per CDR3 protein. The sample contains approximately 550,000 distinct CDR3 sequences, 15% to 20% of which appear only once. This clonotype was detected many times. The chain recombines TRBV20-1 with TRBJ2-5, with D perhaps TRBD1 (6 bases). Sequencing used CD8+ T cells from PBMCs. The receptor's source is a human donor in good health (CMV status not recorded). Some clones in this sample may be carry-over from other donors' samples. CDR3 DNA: TGCAGTGCTAGAGATGGGGGACAAGATTGGACCCAGTACTTC. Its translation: CSARDGGQDWTQYF.